One and the same sample provided the 13 T cell receptor beta chains below, sequenced in a study of CD8 T cells in Susac syndrome. Reverse transcription of roughly 0.5 to 1 ug RNA was carried out with random hexamers. TCRdb re-derived calls from the immunoSEQ multiplex PCR reads in MiXCR, one entry per CDR3 protein. The repertoire has more than 100,000 distinct CDR3 sequences, 75% to 90% of them found once; the top ten carry approximately 0.51%. Source material: CD8+ T cells from PBMCs. These receptors originate from a human donor with multiple sclerosis.

The chain uses TRBV30 and TRBJ1-2; D gene uncertain. Germline CDR1 reads GTSNPN; CDR2 reads SVGIG (reference sequence). There are 13 residues in the CDR3. V dropped 3 bases and J dropped 4 bases, with 12 bases sitting between them. The CDR3: CAWRLTGSYGYTF. The CDR3 DNA sequence: TGTGCCTGGAGATTGACGGGGAGCTATGGCTACACCTTC. Combining the CDR3 with reference TRBV30 and TRBJ1-2 gives the whole variable domain SQTIHQWPATLVQPVGSPLSLECTVEGTSNPNLYWYRQAAGRGLQLLFYSVGIGQISSEVPQNLSASRPQDRQFILSSKKLLLSDSGFYLCAWRLTGSYGYTFGSGTRLTVV.

The V call is TRBV2, the J call TRBJ1-2; a possible D gene is TRBD1 (5 bases). CDR1 is SNHLY, CDR2 FYNNEI, per germline. V was cut by 6 bases and J by 5 bases, with 13 bases left in between. The CDR3 runs 13 residues. CDR3 region: CASSGRTSYGYTF. CDR3 sequence (DNA): TGTGCCAGCAGCGGGCGGACAAGTTATGGCTACACCTTC.

The CDR3 loop reads CASSQLTGELFF. CDR3 bases: TGTGCCAGCAGCCAACTCACCGGGGAGCTGTTTTTT. The rearrangement joins TRBV4-2 to TRBJ2-2, with D unclear. Germline CDR1 reads LGHNA; CDR2 reads YNFKEQ. The CDR3 is 12 residues long. Trimming cost V 2 bases and J 4 bases, with 2 bases left between them.

The chain carries TRBV5-4 and TRBJ1-2; D may be TRBD1 (5 bases). The CDR3 sequence is 13 residues long. CDR1 is SGHNT and CDR2 is YYREEE in the germline V gene (reference sequence). Trimming took 4 bases from V and 8 from J, leaving 15 bases between them. The CDR3 sequence: CASSAGTGQGYTF. The CDR3, as DNA: TGTGCCAGCAGCGCCGGGACCGGGCAAGGCTACACCTTC.

The rearrangement uses TRBV7-2 and TRBJ1-2, with 8 positions matching TRBD1. Per germline, CDR1 SGHTA and CDR2 FQGNSA. This CDR3 has 14 amino acids. V lost 1 base to trimming and J lost 6 bases; unmatched junction nucleotides: 4. CDR3 sequence (DNA): TGTGCCAGCAGCTTAGAATCAGGGGGCGATGGCTACACCTTC. Its translation is CASSLESGGDGYTF.

The chain links TRBV5-1 to TRBJ2-3; 9 bases map to TRBD1. Germline V CDR1 and CDR2: SGHRS, YFSETQ. V was pared by 4 bases and J by 7 bases, with 13 bases of the junction left unmatched. The CDR3 is 16 residues long. CDR3 in DNA: TGCGCCAGCAGCGTCGGGTACAGGGGGCTGAGTTATACGCAGTATTTT. Its protein product is CASSVGYRGLSYTQYF.

The chain links TRBV7-9 to TRBJ2-7; TRBD2 might be the D (5 bases). V shed 5 bases and J shed 4 bases, with 12 bases lying between them. The germline CDR1 and CDR2 sequences are SEHNR and FQNEAQ (reference sequence). This CDR3 has 13 amino acids. The CDR3 protein is CASSPEAAYEQYF. Here the CDR3 DNA reads TGTGCCAGCAGCCCGGAGGCGGCATACGAGCAGTACTTC.

This chain links TRBV27 with TRBJ1-4; D call uncertain. This CDR3 is built from 15 residues. The V gene lost 6 bases and the J gene lost 1 base, with 12 bases spanning the gap. CDR1 and CDR2 from the germline V gene are MNHEY and SMNVEV (reference sequence). The CDR3 is CASRNLGKTNEKLFF. The CDR3 DNA reads TGTGCCAGCAGAAACCTTGGGAAAACTAATGAAAAACTGTTTTTT.

The chain employs TRBV29-1 and TRBJ1-2; perhaps TRBD1 as D (6 bases). The germline V and J ends were trimmed by 0 bases and 5 bases, with 10 bases remaining between them. The CDR3 extends over 13 amino acids. In germline, CDR1 is SQVTM, CDR2 ANQGSEA. This chain's CDR3 is CSVEDQQGYGYTF. The CDR3 region has the DNA TGCAGCGTTGAAGATCAGCAGGGGTATGGCTACACCTTC. Based on the CDR3 plus reference TRBV29-1 and TRBJ1-2, the full variable domain is SAVISQKPSRDICQRGTSLTIQCQVDSQVTMMFWYRQQPGQSLTLIATANQGSEATYESGFVIDKFPISRPNLTFSTLTVSNMSPEDSSIYLCSVEDQQGYGYTFGSGTRLTVV.

This clonotype appeared a single time. The chain carries TRBV7-9 and TRBJ2-3; D remains unclear. The CDR3 covers 14 residues. The germline V and J ends were trimmed by 1 base and 5 bases, with 10 bases remaining between them. Germline CDR1 is SEHNR and CDR2 is FQNEAQ (reference sequence). DNA of the CDR3: TGTGCCAGCAGCTTAGTGCCATTGGGAGATACGCAGTATTTT. This gives the protein CASSLVPLGDTQYF.

The J gene is TRBJ2-6, the V gene TRBV6-5; D gene ambiguous. The CDR3 has 16 residues. The germline CDR1 and CDR2 sequences are MNHEY and SVGAGI. Between the trimmed V and J ends, which lost 5 bases and 0 bases, there was a span of 11 bases. The chain's CDR3 is CASSTKVVSGANVLTF. CDR3 coding DNA: TGTGCCAGCAGTACTAAGGTCGTCTCTGGGGCCAACGTCCTGACTTTC.

The CDR3 spells CASSPQQPSSNGYF. The CDR3 nucleotides read TGTGCCAGCAGCCCACAACAACCCTCTTCGAATGGGTACTTC. The J gene is TRBJ2-5, the V gene TRBV7-9, with D unclear. This CDR3 region has 14 residues. CDR1 and CDR2 (germline): SEHNR, FQNEAQ (reference sequence). The V and J ends lost 5 bases and 13 bases respectively, with 23 bases between them.

V gene TRBV14 combines with J gene TRBJ2-7, with D perhaps TRBD1 (6 bases). This CDR3 spans 13 amino acids. V was trimmed by 1 base and J by 4 bases, leaving 8 bases between them. CDR1 is SGHDN, CDR2 FVKESK, per germline. The CDR3 is CASSQGGGYEQYV. The CDR3 DNA is TGTGCCAGCAGCCAAGGAGGGGGATACGAGCAGTACGTC.